The sample holds a few counts of the clone carrying this TCR beta chain. The antigen is not known. The sequencing template was cDNA reverse transcribed from extracted RNA. Measured with immunoSEQ multiplex PCR; TCRdb has only the in-frame clones, and not every one. This sample has 110,000 to 150,000 clones; about 60% occur once, and the top ten carry around 6%. V gave up 7 bases and J gave up 9 bases; unmatched junction bases: 6. The CDR3 length is 14 residues. Germline V gene sequence: CDR1 LNHDA, CDR2 SQIVND (reference sequence). This record comes from a study of CD8+ T cells in alopecia areata. T lymphocytes (CD4+ and CD8+) were sorted from PBMCs. Study outcomes and limitations: Resident alphabeta T-cell populations of normal skin are likewise subject to sequencing in scalp samples. Scalp lesions, especially in alopecia totalis/universalis, had higher clonality than normal scalp.

Specimen: CD4+ T cells sorted from blood, collected at week 0. This TCR came from a human donor with alopecia areata. The gene calls are TRBV19 and TRBJ2-1; 13 bases line up with TRBD2. This CDR3 reads CASKGTSGKGEQFF. The CDR3 DNA follows: TGTGCCAGTAAGGGGACTAGCGGGAAGGGTGAGCAGTTCTTC.